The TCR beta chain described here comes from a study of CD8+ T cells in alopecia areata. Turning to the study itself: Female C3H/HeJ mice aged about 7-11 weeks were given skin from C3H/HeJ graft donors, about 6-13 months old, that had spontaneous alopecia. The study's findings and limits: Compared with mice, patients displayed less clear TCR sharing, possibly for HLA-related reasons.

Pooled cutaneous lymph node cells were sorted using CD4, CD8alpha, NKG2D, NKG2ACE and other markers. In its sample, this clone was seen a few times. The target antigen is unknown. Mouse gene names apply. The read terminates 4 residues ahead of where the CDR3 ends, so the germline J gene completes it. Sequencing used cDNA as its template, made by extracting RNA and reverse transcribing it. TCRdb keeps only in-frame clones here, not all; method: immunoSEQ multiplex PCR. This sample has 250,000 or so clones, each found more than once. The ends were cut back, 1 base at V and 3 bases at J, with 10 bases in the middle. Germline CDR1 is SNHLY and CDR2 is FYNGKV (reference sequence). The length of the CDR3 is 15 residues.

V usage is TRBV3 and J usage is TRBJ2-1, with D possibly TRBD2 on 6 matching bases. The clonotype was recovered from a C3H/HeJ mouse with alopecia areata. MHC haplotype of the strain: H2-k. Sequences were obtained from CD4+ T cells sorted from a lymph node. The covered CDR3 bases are TGTGCCAGCAGCTTAGGGGGGGAGATCTATGCT. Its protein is CASSLGGEIYA. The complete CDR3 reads CASSLGGEIYAEQFF.